This entry lists 5 T cell receptor beta chains sequenced from one sample in a study of shared clonotypes between healthy human individuals. TCRdb keeps only in-frame clones here, not all; method: immunoSEQ multiplex PCR. The sample lists 2 million to 2.5 million clones, approximately 96% seen once, with approximately 0.13% in the top ten. Input material: naive CD4+ T cells sorted from blood. The subset is: CD45RA+ positively selected. The receptors stem from a man aged 18 to 29 in good health.

V usage is TRBV19 and J usage is TRBJ1-6; D remains ambiguous. The CDR3 runs 13 residues. Trimming cost V 3 bases and J 10 bases, with 10 bases left between them. Germline CDR1 reads LNHDA; CDR2 reads SQIVND (reference sequence). Written as DNA, the CDR3 is TGTGCCAGTAGTATCCAAGGTGGCTCACCCCTCCACTTT. Amino acids: CASSIQGGSPLHF.

V and J are TRBV27 and TRBJ2-3; 8 bases are shared with TRBD2. There are 14 residues in the CDR3. V was clipped by 4 bases and J by 8 bases; unmatched bases: 8. From germline, CDR1 is MNHEY and CDR2 SMNVEV (reference sequence). The DNA for the CDR3 is TGTGCCAGCAGTTCCGGGACTAGTGGAGGTACGCAGTATTTT. As protein: CASSSGTSGGTQYF.

Notes on this clone: The sample carries other DNA sequences with the same CDR3. This rearrangement joins TRBV5-1 to TRBJ1-1; D possibly corresponds to TRBD1 (5 bases). From germline, CDR1 is SGHRS and CDR2 YFSETQ. V was trimmed by 0 bases and J by 8 bases, leaving 11 bases between them. This CDR3 contains 13 residues. For the CDR3, the DNA is TGCGCCAGCAGCTTGGAGGGGCAAGGCGAAGCTTTCTTT. Translating gives CASSLEGQGEAFF.

The V gene is TRBV7-2, the J gene TRBJ2-7, with 8 positions matching TRBD1. The CDR3 contains 16 residues. Losses at the gene ends were 2 bases for V and 0 bases for J; bases not matched to a gene: 6. Per germline, CDR1 SGHTA and CDR2 FQGNSA. The CDR3 protein is CASSLPTGARSYEQYF. CDR3 sequence (DNA): TGTGCCAGCAGCTTACCGACAGGGGCGCGCTCCTACGAGCAGTACTTC.

CDR3 DNA: TGTGCCACCTCCATTACGAGGGGAGAAAAACTGTTTTTT. Its protein is CATSITRGEKLFF. The rearrangement links TRBV19 to TRBJ1-4, with TRBD1 as a possible D gene (5 bases). The V end was cut by 10 bases, the J end by 8 bases, with 17 bases between. Germline CDR1 and CDR2: LNHDA and SQIVND (reference sequence). The CDR3 is 13 residues long.